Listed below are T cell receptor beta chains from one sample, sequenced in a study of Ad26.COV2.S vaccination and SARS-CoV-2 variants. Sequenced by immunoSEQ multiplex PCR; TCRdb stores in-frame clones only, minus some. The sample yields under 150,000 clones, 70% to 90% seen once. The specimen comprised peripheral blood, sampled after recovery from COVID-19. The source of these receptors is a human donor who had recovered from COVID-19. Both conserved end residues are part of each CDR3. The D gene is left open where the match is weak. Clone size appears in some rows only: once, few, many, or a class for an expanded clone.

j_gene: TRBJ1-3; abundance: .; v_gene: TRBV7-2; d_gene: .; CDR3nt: TGTGCCAGCAGTCACGGACTGATCTCTGGAAACACCATATATTTT; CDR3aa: CASSHGLISGNTIYF
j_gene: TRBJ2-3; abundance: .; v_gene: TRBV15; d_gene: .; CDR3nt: TGTGCCACCAGCCGACAGGACCCCACAGATACGCAGTATTTT; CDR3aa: CATSRQDPTDTQYF
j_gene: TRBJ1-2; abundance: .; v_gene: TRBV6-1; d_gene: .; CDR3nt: TGTGCCAGCAGTGATGGGGGGAACGGCTACACCTTC; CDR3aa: CASSDGGNGYTF
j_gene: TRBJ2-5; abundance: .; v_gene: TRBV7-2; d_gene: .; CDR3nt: TGTGCCAGCAGCTTTATATCGTTGACAGGAGACGACCAAGAGACCCAGTACTTC; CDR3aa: CASSFISLTGDDQETQYF
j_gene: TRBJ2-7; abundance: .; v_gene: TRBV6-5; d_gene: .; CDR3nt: TGTGCCAGCAGTTACACAGGGAGCGACGAGCAGTACTTC; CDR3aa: CASSYTGSDEQYF
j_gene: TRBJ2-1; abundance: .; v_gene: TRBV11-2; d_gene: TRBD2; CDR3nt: TGTGCCAGCAGCTTAGGTGGCGCTAGCGGGGGGCCACTAACTAATGAGCAGTTCTTC; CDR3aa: CASSLGGASGGPLTNEQFF
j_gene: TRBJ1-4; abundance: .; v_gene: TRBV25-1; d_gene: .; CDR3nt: TGTGCCAGCAGTGAAGAAGGGGCAGGGATCTATGAAAAACTGTTTTTT; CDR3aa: CASSEEGAGIYEKLFF
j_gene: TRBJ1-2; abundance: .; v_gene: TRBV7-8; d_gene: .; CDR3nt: TGTGCCAGCAGCGGAGAGGGTATAGGGGCCCACAACTATGGCTACACCTTC; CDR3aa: CASSGEGIGAHNYGYTF
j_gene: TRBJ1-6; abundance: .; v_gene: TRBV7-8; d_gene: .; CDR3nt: TGTGCCAGCAGCTTAGTTTCCGGGACGGCGAATTCACCCCTCCACTTT; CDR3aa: CASSLVSGTANSPLHF
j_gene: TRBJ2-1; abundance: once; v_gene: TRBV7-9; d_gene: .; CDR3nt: TGTGCCAGCAGCTGGACAGACCGCTTCGGGGATGAGCAGTTCTTC; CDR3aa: CASSWTDRFGDEQFF
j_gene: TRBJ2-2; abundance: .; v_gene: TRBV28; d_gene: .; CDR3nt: TGTGCCAGCAGTTTGATTGCTGGCGGGACGAACACCGGGGAGCTGTTTTTT; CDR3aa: CASSLIAGGTNTGELFF
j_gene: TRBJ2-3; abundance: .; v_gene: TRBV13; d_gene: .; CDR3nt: TGTGCCAGCAGCCACGACACGGTACCGGGGCTCGACACAGATACGCAGTATTTT; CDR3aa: CASSHDTVPGLDTDTQYF
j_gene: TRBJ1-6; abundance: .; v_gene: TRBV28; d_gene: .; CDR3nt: TGTGCCAGCAGTTTAGGGGTAAGGGCATCACCCCTCCACTTT; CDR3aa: CASSLGVRASPLHF
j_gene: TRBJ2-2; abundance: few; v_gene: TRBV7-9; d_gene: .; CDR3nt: TGTGCCAGCAGCTTACCCTTAGGAGTTCCCGGGGAGCTGTTTTTT; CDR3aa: CASSLPLGVPGELFF
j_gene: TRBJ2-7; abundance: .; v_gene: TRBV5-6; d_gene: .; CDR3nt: TGTGCCAGCACCAACGGAGGGCCACCCTACGAGCAGTACTTC; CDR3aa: CASTNGGPPYEQYF
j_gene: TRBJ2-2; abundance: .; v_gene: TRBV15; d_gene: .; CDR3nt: TGTGCCACCAGCAGAGAGAGGTACAGGGCGAACACCGGGGAGCTGTTTTTT; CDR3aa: CATSRERYRANTGELFF
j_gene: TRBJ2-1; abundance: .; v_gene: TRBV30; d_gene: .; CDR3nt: TGTGCCTGGAGTGTCGGGGCGTACAATGAGCAGTTCTTC; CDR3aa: CAWSVGAYNEQFF
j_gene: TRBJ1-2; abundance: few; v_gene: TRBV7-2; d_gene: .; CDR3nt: TGTGCCAGCAGCTTAGTAGCGGCAGCGAACCTTCTTGGCTACACCTTC; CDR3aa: CASSLVAAANLLGYTF
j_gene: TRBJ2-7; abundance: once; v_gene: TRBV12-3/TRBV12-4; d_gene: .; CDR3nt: TGTGCCAGCAGTGTGGCTCGCGAGCAGTACTTC; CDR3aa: CASSVAREQYF
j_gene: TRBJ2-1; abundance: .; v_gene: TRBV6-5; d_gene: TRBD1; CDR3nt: TGTGCCAGCAGTCTTGACAGGGGAAGTTACAATGAGCAGTTCTTC; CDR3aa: CASSLDRGSYNEQFF
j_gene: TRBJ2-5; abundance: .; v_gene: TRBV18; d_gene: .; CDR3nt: TGTGCCAGCTCACTCGGAAACCCCGGGACCCAGTACTTC; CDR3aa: CASSLGNPGTQYF
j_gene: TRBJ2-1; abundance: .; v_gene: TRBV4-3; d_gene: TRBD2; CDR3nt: TGCGCCAGCAGCCAAGTCATTCTTGTACCGGGGGGGCCACCGAGTGAGCAGTTCTTC; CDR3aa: CASSQVILVPGGPPSEQFF
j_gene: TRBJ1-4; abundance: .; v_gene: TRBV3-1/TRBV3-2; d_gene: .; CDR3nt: TGTGCCAGCAGCCGTGAAGGGACTAATGAAAAACTGTTTTTT; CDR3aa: CASSREGTNEKLFF
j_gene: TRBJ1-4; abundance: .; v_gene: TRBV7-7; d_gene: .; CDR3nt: TGTGCTAGCAACCCGCCTTCGGGGGAAGGTGGTGAAAAACTGTTTTTT; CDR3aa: CASNPPSGEGGEKLFF
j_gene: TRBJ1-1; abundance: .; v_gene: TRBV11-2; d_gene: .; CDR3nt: TGTGCCAGCAGCATGAGCAGGGTATCGGGGACTGAAGCTTTCTTT; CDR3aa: CASSMSRVSGTEAFF
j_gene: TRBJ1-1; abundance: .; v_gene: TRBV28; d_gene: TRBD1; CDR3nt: TGTGCCAGCAGTTCGAAGAGACAGGGCTGGACTGAAGCTTTCTTT; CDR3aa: CASSSKRQGWTEAFF
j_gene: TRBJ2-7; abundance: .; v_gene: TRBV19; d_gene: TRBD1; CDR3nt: TGTGCCAGTAGTTTGGGCCGGGACAGGGTTCACGAGCAGTACTTC; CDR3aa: CASSLGRDRVHEQYF
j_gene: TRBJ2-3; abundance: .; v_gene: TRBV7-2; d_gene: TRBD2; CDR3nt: TGTGCCAGCAGCTTAACACTAGCGGGGGTCACAGATACGCAGTATTTT; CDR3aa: CASSLTLAGVTDTQYF
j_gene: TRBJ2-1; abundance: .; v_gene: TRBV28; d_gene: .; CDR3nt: TGTGCCAGCACAATTTACAGGGCCAATGAGCAGTTCTTC; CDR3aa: CASTIYRANEQFF
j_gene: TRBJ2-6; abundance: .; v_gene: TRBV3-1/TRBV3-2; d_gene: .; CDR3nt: TGTGCCAGCAGCCAAGTGCGCAGGAATCTATCCTCTGGGGCCAACGTCCTGACTTTC; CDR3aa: CASSQVRRNLSSGANVLTF
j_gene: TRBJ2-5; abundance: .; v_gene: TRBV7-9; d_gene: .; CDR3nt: TGTGCCAGCAGCTCTACATCCGATACAGTCCAAGAGACCCAGTACTTC; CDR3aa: CASSSTSDTVQETQYF
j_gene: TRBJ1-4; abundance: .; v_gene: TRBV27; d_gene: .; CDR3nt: TGTGCCAGCAGCCCAACAGGGAGGAAAGAAAAACTGTTTTTT; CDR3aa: CASSPTGRKEKLFF
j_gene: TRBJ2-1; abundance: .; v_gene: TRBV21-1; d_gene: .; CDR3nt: TGTGCCAGCAGCAAAAATGGGACTAGCGGGGGGGCCGGCTACAATGAGCAGTTCTTC; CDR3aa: CASSKNGTSGGAGYNEQFF
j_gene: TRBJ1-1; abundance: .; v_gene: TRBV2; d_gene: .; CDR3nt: TGTGCCAGCAGTGAGGGGACTGAAGCTTTCTTT; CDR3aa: CASSEGTEAFF
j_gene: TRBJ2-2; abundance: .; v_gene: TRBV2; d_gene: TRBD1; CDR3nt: TGTGCCAGCAGGGGGGACAGATGGAACACCGGGGAGCTGTTTTTT; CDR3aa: CASRGDRWNTGELFF
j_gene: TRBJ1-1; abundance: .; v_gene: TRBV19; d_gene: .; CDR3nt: TGTGCCAGTAGTCGGTACGCTGAAGCTTTCTTT; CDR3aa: CASSRYAEAFF
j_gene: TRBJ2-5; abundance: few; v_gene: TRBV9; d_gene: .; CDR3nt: TGTGCCAGCAGCAATACACCGCAAGAGACCCAGTACTTC; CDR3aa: CASSNTPQETQYF
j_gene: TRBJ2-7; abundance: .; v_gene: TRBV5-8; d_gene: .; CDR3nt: TGTGCCAGCAGCTTGGGAGGGCAGGACGAGCAGTACTTC; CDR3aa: CASSLGGQDEQYF
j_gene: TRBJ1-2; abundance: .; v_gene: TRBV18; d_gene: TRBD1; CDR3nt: TGTGCCAGCTCACTAATAAGGGGGCAAGATGGCTACACCTTC; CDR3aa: CASSLIRGQDGYTF
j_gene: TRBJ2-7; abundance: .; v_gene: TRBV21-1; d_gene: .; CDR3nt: TGTGCCAGCAGCACCCGGGACAGGGCACCCTACGAGCAGTACTTC; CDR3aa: CASSTRDRAPYEQYF
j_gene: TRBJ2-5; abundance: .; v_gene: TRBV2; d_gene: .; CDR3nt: TGTGCCAGCAGTGAAGGGGGGACGGTTCTGGAGACCCAGTACTTC; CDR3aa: CASSEGGTVLETQYF
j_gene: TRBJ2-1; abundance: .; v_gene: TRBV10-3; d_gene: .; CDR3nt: TGTGCCATCAGTGACTTGGGCTACAATGAGCAGTTCTTC; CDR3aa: CAISDLGYNEQFF
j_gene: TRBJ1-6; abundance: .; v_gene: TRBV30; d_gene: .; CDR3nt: TGTGCCTGGAAATGGCGGCATAATTCACCCCTCCACTTT; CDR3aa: CAWKWRHNSPLHF
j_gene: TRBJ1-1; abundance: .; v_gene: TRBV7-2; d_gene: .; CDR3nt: TGTGCCAGCAGCTTCCCAGGGATCAGGACTGAAGCTTTCTTT; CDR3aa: CASSFPGIRTEAFF
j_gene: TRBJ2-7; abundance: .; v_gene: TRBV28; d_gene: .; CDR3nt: TGTGCCAGCATAAAGCCCGGGGGTATCCCCTACGAGCAGTACTTC; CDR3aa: CASIKPGGIPYEQYF
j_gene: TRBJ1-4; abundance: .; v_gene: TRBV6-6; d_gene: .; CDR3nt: TGTGCCAGCAGTGGAGCTAATGAAAAACTGTTTTTT; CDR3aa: CASSGANEKLFF
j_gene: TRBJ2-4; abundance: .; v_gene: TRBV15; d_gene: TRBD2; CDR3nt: TGTGCCACCAGCAGAGGAATCGGGACTAGCGGGGGATTGGCCAAAAACATTCAGTACTTC; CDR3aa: CATSRGIGTSGGLAKNIQYF
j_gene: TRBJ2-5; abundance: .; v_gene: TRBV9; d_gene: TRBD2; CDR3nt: TGTGCCAGCAGCGTAGGGACCTCCCGGGGGGTTGGAGAGACCCAGTACTTC; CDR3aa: CASSVGTSRGVGETQYF
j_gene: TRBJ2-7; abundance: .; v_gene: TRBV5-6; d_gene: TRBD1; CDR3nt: TGTGCCAGCAGCATTTGGACAGGTAGAGAGCAGTACTTC; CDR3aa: CASSIWTGREQYF
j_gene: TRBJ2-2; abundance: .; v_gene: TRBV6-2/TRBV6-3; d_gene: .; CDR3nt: TGTGCCAGCAGTGGACTAAACCCTAACACCGGGGAGCTGTTTTTT; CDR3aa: CASSGLNPNTGELFF
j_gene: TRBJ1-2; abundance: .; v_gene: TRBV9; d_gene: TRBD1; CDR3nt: TGTGCCAGCAGCAAGGGACAGGGGGTGGGCGGCTATGGCTACACCTTC; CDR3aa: CASSKGQGVGGYGYTF
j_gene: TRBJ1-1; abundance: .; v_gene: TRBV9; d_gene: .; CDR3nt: TGTGCCAGCAGCGTTGTGGGGGGCGGCACTGAAGCTTTCTTT; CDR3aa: CASSVVGGGTEAFF